This T cell receptor beta chain was identified during a study of cytomegalovirus exposure and HLA in healthy donors. Across the study: In a previous analysis, more than 90 million unique TCR beta sequences were found from some 180 million T cells.

Germline V gene sequence: CDR1 LGHNA, CDR2 YSLEER. V gave up 5 bases and J gave up 2 bases, with 13 bases separating them. There are 15 residues in the CDR3. It was with 60 Vbeta and 13 Jbeta primers that the PCR ran. The protocol was immunoSEQ multiplex PCR, while the TCRdb copy is restricted to in-frame clones and leaves out a portion. The data show around 120,000 clones, around 80% seen once. The J gene is TRBJ2-1, the V gene TRBV4-3, with D perhaps matching TRBD1 (5 bases). This TCR derives from a man aged 45 to 65 in good health and CMV-seronegative. Material for sequencing was PBMCs. CDR3 region: CASSAGFETYNEQFF. In DNA, the CDR3 is TGCGCCAGCAGCGCAGGGTTCGAAACCTACAATGAGCAGTTCTTC.